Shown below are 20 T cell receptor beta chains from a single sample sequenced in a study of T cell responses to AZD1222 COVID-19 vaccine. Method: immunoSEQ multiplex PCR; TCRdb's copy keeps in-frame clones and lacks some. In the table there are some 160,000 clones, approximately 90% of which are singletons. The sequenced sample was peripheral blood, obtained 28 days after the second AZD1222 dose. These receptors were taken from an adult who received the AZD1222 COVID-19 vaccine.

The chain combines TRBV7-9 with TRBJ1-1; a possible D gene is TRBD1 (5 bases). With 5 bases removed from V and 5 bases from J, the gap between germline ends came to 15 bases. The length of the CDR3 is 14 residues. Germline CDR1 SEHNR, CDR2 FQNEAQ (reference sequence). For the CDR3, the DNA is TGTGCCAGCAGCCCAGGGCTTGGGGAGACTGAAGCTTTCTTT. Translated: CASSPGLGETEAFF. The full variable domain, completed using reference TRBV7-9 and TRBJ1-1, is DTGVSQNPRHKITKRGQNVTFRCDPISEHNRLYWYRQTLGQGPEFLTYFQNEAQLEKSRLLSDRFSAERPKGSFSTLEIQRTEQGDSAMYLCASSPGLGETEAFFGQGTRLTVV.

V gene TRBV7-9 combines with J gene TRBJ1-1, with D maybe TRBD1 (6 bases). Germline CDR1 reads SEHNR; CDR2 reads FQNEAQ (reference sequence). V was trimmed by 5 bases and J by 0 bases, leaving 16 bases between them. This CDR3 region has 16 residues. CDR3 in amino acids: CASSPQGRRVNTEAFF. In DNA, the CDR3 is TGTGCCAGCAGCCCTCAGGGGAGGAGAGTGAACACTGAAGCTTTCTTT.

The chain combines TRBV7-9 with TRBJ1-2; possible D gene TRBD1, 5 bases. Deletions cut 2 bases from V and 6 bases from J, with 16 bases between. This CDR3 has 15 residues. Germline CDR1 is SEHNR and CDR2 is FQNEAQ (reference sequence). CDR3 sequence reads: CASSLSGGTDDGYTF. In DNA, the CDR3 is TGTGCCAGCAGCTTAAGCGGAGGGACTGACGATGGCTACACCTTC.

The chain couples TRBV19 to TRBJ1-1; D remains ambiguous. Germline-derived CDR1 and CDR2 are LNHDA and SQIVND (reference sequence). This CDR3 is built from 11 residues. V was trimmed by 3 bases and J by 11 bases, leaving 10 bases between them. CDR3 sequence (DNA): TGTGCCAGTAGTATCCCTCAGAGGGCTTTCTTT. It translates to CASSIPQRAFF.

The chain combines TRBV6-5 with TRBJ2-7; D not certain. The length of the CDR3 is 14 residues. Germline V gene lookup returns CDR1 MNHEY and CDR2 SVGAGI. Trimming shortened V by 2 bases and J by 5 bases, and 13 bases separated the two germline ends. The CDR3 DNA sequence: TGTGCCAGCAGTTACGCGGCAACTCTTCACGAGCAGTACTTC. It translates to CASSYAATLHEQYF.

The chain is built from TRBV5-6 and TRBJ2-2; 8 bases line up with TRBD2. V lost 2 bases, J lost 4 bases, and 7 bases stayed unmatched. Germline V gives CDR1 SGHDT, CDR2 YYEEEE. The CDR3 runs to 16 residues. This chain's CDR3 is CASSFGLALSTGELFF. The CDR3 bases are TGTGCCAGCAGCTTTGGACTAGCCCTATCCACCGGGGAGCTGTTTTTT.

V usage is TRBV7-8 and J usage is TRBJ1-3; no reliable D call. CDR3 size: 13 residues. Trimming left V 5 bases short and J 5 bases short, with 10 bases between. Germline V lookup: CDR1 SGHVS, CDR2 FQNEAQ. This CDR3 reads CASSIGPRNTIYF. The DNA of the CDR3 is TGTGCCAGCAGCATCGGACCGAGAAACACCATATATTTT.

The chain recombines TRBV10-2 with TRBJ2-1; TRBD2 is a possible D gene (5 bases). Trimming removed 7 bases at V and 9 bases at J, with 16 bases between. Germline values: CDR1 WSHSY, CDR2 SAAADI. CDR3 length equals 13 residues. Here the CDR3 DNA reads TGCGCCAGCACCCCAGGAGGCCCCACTGAGCAGTTCTTC. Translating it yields CASTPGGPTEQFF.

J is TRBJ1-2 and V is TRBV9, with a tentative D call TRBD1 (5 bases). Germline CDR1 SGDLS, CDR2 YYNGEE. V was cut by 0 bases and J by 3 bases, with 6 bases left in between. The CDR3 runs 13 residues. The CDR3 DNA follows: TGTGCCAGCAGCGTAGGGGGGGACTATGGCTACACCTTC. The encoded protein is CASSVGGDYGYTF.

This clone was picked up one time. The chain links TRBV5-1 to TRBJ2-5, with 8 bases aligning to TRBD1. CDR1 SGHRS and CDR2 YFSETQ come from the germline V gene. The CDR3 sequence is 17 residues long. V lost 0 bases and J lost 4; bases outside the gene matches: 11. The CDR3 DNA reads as TGCGCCAGCAGCTTGGGGGTCCGGGACAGGAGTCGAGAGACCCAGTACTTC. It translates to CASSLGVRDRSRETQYF.

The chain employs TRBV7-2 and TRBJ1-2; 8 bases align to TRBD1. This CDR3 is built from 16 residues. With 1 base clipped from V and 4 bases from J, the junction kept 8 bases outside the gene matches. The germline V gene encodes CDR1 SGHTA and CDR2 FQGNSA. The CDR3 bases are TGTGCCAGCAGCTTAGAACAGACAGGGGTTGGCTATGGCTACACCTTC. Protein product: CASSLEQTGVGYGYTF.

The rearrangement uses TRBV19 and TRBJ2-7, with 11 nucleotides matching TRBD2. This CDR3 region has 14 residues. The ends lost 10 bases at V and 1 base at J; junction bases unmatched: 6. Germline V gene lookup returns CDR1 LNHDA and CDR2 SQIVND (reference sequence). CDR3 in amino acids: CATGGTSGSYEQYF. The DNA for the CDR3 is TGTGCCACAGGAGGGACTAGCGGTTCCTACGAGCAGTACTTC. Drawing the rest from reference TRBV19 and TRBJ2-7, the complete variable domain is DGGITQSPKYLFRKEGQNVTLSCEQNLNHDAMYWYRQDPGQGLRLIYYSQIVNDFQKGDIAEGYSVSREKKESFPLTVTSAQKNPTAFYLCATGGTSGSYEQYFGPGTRLTVT.

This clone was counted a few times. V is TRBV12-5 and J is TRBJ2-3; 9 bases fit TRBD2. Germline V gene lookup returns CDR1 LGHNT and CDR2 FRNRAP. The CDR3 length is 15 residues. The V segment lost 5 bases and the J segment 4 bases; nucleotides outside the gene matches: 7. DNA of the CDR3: TGTGCTAGTGGTGCGCTTAGCGGGGGTGCAGATACGCAGTATTTT. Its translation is CASGALSGGADTQYF.

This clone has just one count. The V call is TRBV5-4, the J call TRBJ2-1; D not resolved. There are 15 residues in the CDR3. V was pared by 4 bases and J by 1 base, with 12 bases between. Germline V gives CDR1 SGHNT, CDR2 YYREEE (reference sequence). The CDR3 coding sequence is TGTGCCAGCAGCCCTTGGGGAAAGTCCTACAATGAGCAGTTCTTC. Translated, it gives CASSPWGKSYNEQFF. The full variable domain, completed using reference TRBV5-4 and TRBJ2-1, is ETGVTQSPTHLIKTRGQQVTLRCSSQSGHNTVSWYQQALGQGPQFIFQYYREEENGRGNFPPRFSGLQFPNYSSELNVNALELDDSALYLCASSPWGKSYNEQFFGPGTRLTVL.

CDR3 sequence reads: CASSVGQVDTQYF. The CDR3 DNA is TGTGCCAGCAGCGTAGGACAGGTAGATACGCAGTATTTT. V and J are TRBV9 and TRBJ2-3, with D perhaps matching TRBD1 (6 bases). CDR1 is SGDLS, CDR2 YYNGEE, per germline. The V end lost 0 bases, the J end lost 5 bases, and 7 bases lay between the germline ends. The CDR3 extends over 13 amino acids. The whole variable domain, remainder taken from reference TRBV9 and TRBJ2-3, is DSGVTQTPKHLITATGQRVTLRCSPRSGDLSVYWYQQSLDQGLQFLIQYYNGEERAKGNILERFSAQQFPDLHSELNLSSLELGDSALYFCASSVGQVDTQYFGPGTRLTVL.

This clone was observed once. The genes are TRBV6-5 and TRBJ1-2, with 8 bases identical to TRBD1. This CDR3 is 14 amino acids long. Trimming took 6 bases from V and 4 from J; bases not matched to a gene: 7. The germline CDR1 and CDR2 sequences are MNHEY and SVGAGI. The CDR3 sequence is CASSTGQGGYGYTF. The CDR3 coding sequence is TGTGCCAGCAGCACCGGACAGGGTGGCTATGGCTACACCTTC.

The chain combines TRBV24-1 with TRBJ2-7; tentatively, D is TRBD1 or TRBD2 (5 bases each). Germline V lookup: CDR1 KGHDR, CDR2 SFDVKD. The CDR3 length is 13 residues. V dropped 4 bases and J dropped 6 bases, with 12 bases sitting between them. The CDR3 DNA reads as TGTGCCACCAGTGAGGCCCGGGGCGGCGAGCAGTACTTC. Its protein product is CATSEARGGEQYF.

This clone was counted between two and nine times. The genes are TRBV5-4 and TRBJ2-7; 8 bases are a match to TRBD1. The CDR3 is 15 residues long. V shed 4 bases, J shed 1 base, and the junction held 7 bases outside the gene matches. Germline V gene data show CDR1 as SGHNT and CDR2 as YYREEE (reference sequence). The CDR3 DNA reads TGTGCCAGCAGCCAAGGACAGGGAGAATCCTACGAGCAGTACTTC. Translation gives CASSQGQGESYEQYF.

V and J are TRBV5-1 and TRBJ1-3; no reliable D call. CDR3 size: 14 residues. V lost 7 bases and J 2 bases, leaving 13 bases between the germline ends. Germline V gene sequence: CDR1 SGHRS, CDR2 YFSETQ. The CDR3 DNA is TGCGCCAGCGCCCCGGGGTTTGCTGGAAACACCATATATTTT. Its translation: CASAPGFAGNTIYF. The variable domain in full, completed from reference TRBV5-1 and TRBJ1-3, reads KAGVTQTPRYLIKTRGQQVTLSCSPISGHRSVSWYQQTPGQGLQFLFEYFSETQRNKGNFPGRFSGRQFSNSRSEMNVSTLELGDSALYLCASAPGFAGNTIYFGEGSWLTVV.

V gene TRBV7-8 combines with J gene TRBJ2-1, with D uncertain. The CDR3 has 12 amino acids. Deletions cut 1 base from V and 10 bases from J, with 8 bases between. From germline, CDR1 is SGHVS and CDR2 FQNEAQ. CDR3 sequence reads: CASSLEVVEQFF. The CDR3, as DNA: TGTGCCAGCAGCTTAGAGGTGGTGGAGCAGTTCTTC.